This TCR beta chain derives from a study of cytomegalovirus exposure and HLA in healthy donors. Turning to this clone: Its antigen is not known.

The PCR made use of 60 Vbeta and 13 Jbeta primers. Clones were read by immunoSEQ multiplex PCR, and TCRdb kept only the in-frame ones, dropping some. Reported are approximately 140,000 clones; the ten largest clones contain about 1.7%. Broader study findings: In all likelihood, a cluster of highly shared sequence variants was a sequencing artifact. Per a later analysis, about 17,000 TCR beta sequences showed association with HLA alleles at 0.05 false discovery rate. Evidence from a later analysis indicated that most CMV-associated TCR beta chains looked HLA-restricted. Altogether, more than 150 TCR beta chains were recorded as cytomegalovirus-associated.

The V and J ends lost 0 bases and 8 bases respectively, with 16 bases between them. The CDR3 is made up of 16 amino acids. Germline values: CDR1 MNHNY, CDR2 SVGAGI (reference sequence). This rearrangement joins TRBV6-6 to TRBJ1-4, with a possible D match to TRBD1 (5 bases). Sequenced input: PBMCs. This clonotype was sampled from a woman between 50 and 59 years old in good health and CMV-seronegative. CDR3 amino acids: CASSYSTGSGGEKLFF. The CDR3 nucleotides are TGTGCCAGCAGTTACTCGACCGGGAGTGGGGGAGAAAAACTGTTTTTT.